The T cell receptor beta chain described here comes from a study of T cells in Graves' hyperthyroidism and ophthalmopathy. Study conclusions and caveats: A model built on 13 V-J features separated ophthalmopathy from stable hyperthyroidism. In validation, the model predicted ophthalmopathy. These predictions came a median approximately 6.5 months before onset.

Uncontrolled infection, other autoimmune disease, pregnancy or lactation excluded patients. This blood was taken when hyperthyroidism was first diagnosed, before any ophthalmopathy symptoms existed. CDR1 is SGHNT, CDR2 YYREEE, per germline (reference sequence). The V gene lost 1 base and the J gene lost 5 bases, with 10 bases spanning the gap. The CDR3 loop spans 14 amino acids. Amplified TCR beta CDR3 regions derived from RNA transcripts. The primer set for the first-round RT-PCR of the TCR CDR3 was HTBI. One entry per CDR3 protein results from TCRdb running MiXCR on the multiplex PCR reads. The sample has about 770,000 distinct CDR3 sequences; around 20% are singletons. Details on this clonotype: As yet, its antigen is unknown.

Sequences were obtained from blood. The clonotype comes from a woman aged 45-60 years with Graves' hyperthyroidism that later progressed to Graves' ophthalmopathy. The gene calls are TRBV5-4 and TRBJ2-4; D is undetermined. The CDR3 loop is CASSLLADQNIQYF. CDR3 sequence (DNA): TGTGCCAGCAGCTTGTTGGCAGATCAAAACATTCAGTACTTC.